This TCR beta chain was sequenced in a study of T cell repertoires in cytomegalovirus infection. Study-wide findings and caveats: Carriers of CMV plus the relevant HLA were identified by cumulative public TCR beta family frequency.

TCRdb recomputed calls from the reads with MiXCR, one row per CDR3 protein. The repertoire includes about 830,000 distinct CDR3 sequences, approximately 29% of them detected once, and over 10% sits in the top ten. With 6 bases removed from V and 8 bases from J, the gap between germline ends came to 16 bases. The CDR3 is 14 residues long. The V gene's germline CDR1 is MNHEY and CDR2 SMNVEV (reference sequence). Note on this clonotype: Its antigen is still unknown.

This sample comprised cultured CD8+ T cells from PBMCs, obtained from culture after CMV antigen stimulation. This chain uses TRBV27 with TRBJ1-4; tentative D call: TRBD1 (6 bases). The sequence was collected from a human donor in good health (CMV status not recorded). Some clones in this sample may be carry-over from other donors' samples. For the CDR3, the DNA is TGTGCCAGCAGAGCACTACAGGGTAACGAAAAACTGTTTTTT. It specifies CASRALQGNEKLFF.